The rows below give T cell receptor beta chains drawn from one sample of a study of T cell responses to AZD1222 COVID-19 vaccine. Using immunoSEQ multiplex PCR, the repertoire was profiled, and TCRdb retains in-frame clones only, with some absent. The repertoire has 100,000 to 150,000 clones, approximately 91% of them found once; the top ten carry 1.5% to 2%. The material sequenced was peripheral blood, taken 28 days after the second AZD1222 dose. Receptors were obtained from an adult who received the AZD1222 COVID-19 vaccine. The CDR3 runs from the conserved cysteine through the conserved F or W. Fields, in order: clone size, D gene, J gene, V gene, CDR3 protein, CDR3 DNA. D genes are given only for firm matches. A clone size is listed for some rows: how often the clone was seen (once, few, many), or a class if it is expanded.

-,TRBD1,TRBJ1-1,TRBV9,CASSLRGTVNTEAFF,TGTGCCAGCAGCCTCCGAGGGACAGTGAACACTGAAGCTTTCTTT
-,TRBD1,TRBJ1-1,TRBV10-3,CAISLDRPLNTEAFF,TGTGCCATCAGTCTGGACAGGCCCCTGAACACTGAAGCTTTCTTT
few,-,TRBJ1-2,TRBV6-1,CASSEAWAKNYGYTF,TGTGCCAGCAGTGAAGCGTGGGCGAAGAACTATGGCTACACCTTC
-,-,TRBJ1-1,TRBV7-9,CASSFVRENTEAFF,TGTGCCAGCAGCTTCGTCAGGGAGAACACTGAAGCTTTCTTT
-,TRBD1,TRBJ1-1,TRBV7-3,CASSPGTGGIAFF,TGTGCCAGCAGCCCCGGGACAGGGGGTATAGCTTTCTTT
-,-,TRBJ1-5,TRBV19,CASSIYVPATGSNQPQHF,TGTGCCAGTAGTATATATGTACCCGCGACAGGAAGCAATCAGCCCCAGCATTTT
-,TRBD2,TRBJ2-1,TRBV7-9,CASRPLAGGFHNEQFF,TGTGCCAGCAGGCCGCTAGCGGGAGGATTCCACAATGAGCAGTTCTTC
-,TRBD1,TRBJ1-2,TRBV14,CASSRWTGDYGYTF,TGTGCCAGCAGCCGCTGGACAGGAGACTATGGCTACACCTTC
-,TRBD1,TRBJ1-5,TRBV2,CASSELTGRSNQPQHF,TGTGCCAGCAGTGAGTTGACAGGGCGCAGCAATCAGCCCCAGCATTTT
-,TRBD1,TRBJ2-3,TRBV18,CASSLRTGGDTQYF,TGTGCCAGCTCCCTCAGGACAGGGGGAGATACGCAGTATTTT
-,TRBD1,TRBJ2-3,TRBV15,CATSSTRGPGLNTQYF,TGTGCCACCAGCAGTACCAGGGGGCCAGGTCTAAATACGCAGTATTTT
-,-,TRBJ1-2,TRBV19,CASSISGINGYTF,TGTGCCAGTAGTATCTCAGGGATTAATGGCTACACCTTC
-,-,TRBJ2-7,TRBV30,CAWSVQGGEQYF,TGTGCCTGGAGTGTACAAGGAGGCGAGCAGTACTTC
few,-,TRBJ2-2,TRBV14,CASSQDQKTDSYLLTGELFF,TGTGCCAGCAGCCAAGATCAGAAAACGGACAGCTACCTTCTCACCGGGGAGCTGTTTTTT
-,-,TRBJ1-2,TRBV7-2,CASSLALGGYTF,TGTGCCAGCAGCTTAGCTTTGGGCGGCTACACCTTC
-,-,TRBJ1-1,TRBV7-2,CASSLWAGNPEAFF,TGTGCCAGCAGCTTATGGGCGGGGAACCCTGAAGCTTTCTTT
-,-,TRBJ2-1,TRBV27,CASNPRGLDEQFF,TGTGCCAGCAACCCTCGAGGTTTGGATGAGCAGTTCTTC
-,-,TRBJ2-3,TRBV24-1,CATTDGSGVDTQYF,TGTGCCACCACGGACGGATCCGGCGTAGATACGCAGTATTTT
-,TRBD1,TRBJ1-4,TRBV9,CASSPGQGGDFGEKLFF,TGTGCCAGCAGCCCCGGACAGGGTGGGGATTTTGGTGAAAAACTGTTTTTT
once,TRBD1,TRBJ2-2,TRBV18,CASSPQDRGGTGELFF,TGTGCCAGCTCACCCCAGGACAGGGGTGGTACCGGGGAGCTGTTTTTT
-,TRBD2,TRBJ2-1,TRBV5-1,CASRGLAGSYNEQFF,TGCGCCAGCAGGGGACTAGCGGGGTCCTACAATGAGCAGTTCTTC
once,-,TRBJ1-2,TRBV5-8,CASSSLAAGAQTGYTF,TGTGCCAGCAGCTCTCTTGCGGCCGGGGCCCAAACTGGCTACACCTTC
once,-,TRBJ2-3,TRBV6-1,CASSESKVPTDTQYF,TGTGCCAGCAGTGAATCGAAGGTTCCCACAGATACGCAGTATTTT
-,-,TRBJ1-2,TRBV11-2,CASSSLKDSLHYGYTF,TGTGCCAGCAGCTCCCTTAAGGACAGCCTCCACTATGGCTACACCTTC